Listed below are T cell receptor beta chains from one sample, sequenced in a study of PD-L1 blockade in urothelial cancer. Only in-frame clones appear in the TCRdb table, and some are missing; sequencing was by immunoSEQ multiplex PCR. In the table there are 60,000 or so clones, roughly 79% of which are singletons. This material consisted of PBMCs, taken around atezolizumab (anti-PD-L1) treatment. These receptors all come from an older man with urothelial cancer. The CDR3 runs from the conserved cysteine through the conserved F or W. Where a row states a size, it is once, few, many or the class of an expanded clone; other rows omit it.

v_gene,abundance,j_gene,CDR3aa
TRBV11-3,.,TRBJ2-3,CASSSGQGFTDTQYF
TRBV15,.,TRBJ2-3,CATSRVVQPGQGSTDTQYF
TRBV15,many,TRBJ2-3,CATSRALAGHRTQYF
TRBV5-1,.,TRBJ2-7,CASSRTSGSSYEQYF
TRBV5-4,once,TRBJ2-7,CASSTGLAGVYEQYF
TRBV30,once,TRBJ2-7,CACSPSSYEQYF
TRBV11-2,.,TRBJ2-3,CASSQTGATDTQYF
TRBV5-4,.,TRBJ1-2,CASRSQGAGGYTF
TRBV5-1,.,TRBJ1-4,CASSSGTELYNEKLFF
TRBV18,.,TRBJ2-5,CASSRALAGTETQYF
TRBV4-2,few,TRBJ2-6,CASSQDPHSGANVLTF
TRBV5-1,.,TRBJ1-1,CASSPLGWKNTEAFF
TRBV30,.,TRBJ2-5,CAWSVGAPGETQYF
TRBV9,.,TRBJ2-3,CASSVEAGREKDTDTQYF
TRBV2,few,TRBJ1-1,CASRGPILDTEAFF
TRBV5-1,.,TRBJ2-3,CASSSGLAGGPPADTQYF
TRBV7-2,.,TRBJ2-3,CASSLGSFQDTQYF
TRBV6-5,.,TRBJ2-7,CASSVTSGEQYF
TRBV5-1,many,TRBJ1-1,CASRPTGTPNTEAFF
TRBV15,few,TRBJ1-4,CATSRDGGPGEKLFF
TRBV9,.,TRBJ2-1,CASSPRGANYNEQFF
TRBV4-2,once,TRBJ2-1,CASSQEAGDSYNEQFF
TRBV14,.,TRBJ2-7,CASSPTTKGTEGHYEQYF
TRBV11-2,.,TRBJ2-1,CASSLDLGTINEQFF